The 4 T cell receptor beta chains reported below all come from one sample, sequenced in a study of cytomegalovirus exposure and HLA in healthy donors. The PCR ran on 60 Vbeta and 13 Jbeta primers. Generated by immunoSEQ multiplex PCR, the TCRdb table keeps only in-frame clones and is missing some. The sample includes about 160,000 clones, 80% to 90% seen only once; the top ten take 5% to 7%. Specimen: PBMCs. These receptor sequences come from a man in his fifties in good health and CMV-seropositive.

The chain is built from TRBV5-1 and TRBJ2-7; 11 positions agree with TRBD2. With 0 bases clipped from V and 5 bases from J, the junction kept 1 base outside the gene matches. Per the germline V gene, CDR1 is SGHRS and CDR2 is YFSETQ. This CDR3 is built from 14 residues. The CDR3 DNA follows: TGCGCCAGCAGCTTGGAGGGACTAGCGGACGAGCAGTACGTC. It codes for CASSLEGLADEQYV.

The V and J genes are TRBV29-1 and TRBJ2-7; TRBD1 aligns across 7 bases. The J segment lost 5 bases and the V segment lost 1 base, leaving 8 bases of the junction unmatched. This CDR3 has 14 amino acids. Germline V CDR1 and CDR2: SQVTM, ANQGSEA. For the CDR3, the DNA is TGCAGCGTTGAAGGAGACAGGGATGGGAACGAGCAGTACTTC. Encoded protein: CSVEGDRDGNEQYF.

The chain joins TRBV6-1 to TRBJ2-3, with 9 positions matching TRBD1. The CDR3 covers 14 residues. Looked up from germline, CDR1 is MNHNS and CDR2 is SASEGT. V shed 4 bases and J 4 bases; nucleotides not matched to a gene: 3. CDR3 in amino acids: CASSVQGAADTQYF. The DNA of the CDR3 is TGTGCCAGCAGTGTACAGGGGGCGGCAGATACGCAGTATTTT.

The chain has TRBV6-6 and TRBJ2-5; 15 positions match TRBD2. Germline CDR1 MNHNY, CDR2 SVGAGI (reference sequence). This CDR3 contains 16 residues. After removal of 2 bases from V and 13 bases from J, the junction contained 11 bases not matched to a gene. CDR3 bases: TGTGCCAGCAGTTACGGAACTTCCGGGACTAGCGGGGGGATGTACTTC. This codes for CASSYGTSGTSGGMYF.